Following are 30 T cell receptor beta chains from one sample sequenced in a study of long-term antiretroviral therapy in people with HIV. The authors ran the immunoSEQ assay, v3.0, at survey level. Repertoires were generated with immunoSEQ multiplex PCR, while TCRdb's copy carries only in-frame clones and drops some. The sample contains tens of thousands of clones, around 88% of which appear only once. Sequencing was performed on unsorted PBMCs, taken more than 4.3 years after starting antiretroviral therapy. All receptors derive from a man aged 25-40 years with HIV.

The chain has TRBV4-3 and TRBJ2-1; D is ambiguous. CDR1 LGHNA and CDR2 YSLEER come from the germline V gene. The V end lost 5 bases, the J end lost 7 bases, and 9 bases lay between the germline ends. The CDR3 is 12 residues long. CDR3 region: CASSKLGNEQFF. DNA of the CDR3: TGCGCCAGCAGCAAGCTAGGGAATGAGCAGTTCTTC.

The chain couples TRBV4-2 to TRBJ1-5; D not certain. This CDR3 spans 13 amino acids. Germline CDR1 is LGHNA and CDR2 is YNFKEQ. V gave up 4 bases and J gave up 4 bases, with 8 bases separating them. Here the CDR3 DNA reads TGTGCCAGCAGCCTCGACATGAATCAGCCCCAGCATTTT. This translates into CASSLDMNQPQHF.

The gene calls are TRBV11-2 and TRBJ2-1; possibly TRBD2 for D (6 bases). V gave up 5 bases and J gave up 0 bases, with 11 bases separating them. This CDR3 has 15 amino acids. Germline V gene data show CDR1 as SGHAT and CDR2 as FQNNGV. For the CDR3, the DNA is TGTGCCAGCAGCCCCTACGGGAGCTCCTACAATGAGCAGTTCTTC. Amino acids: CASSPYGSSYNEQFF.

The J gene is TRBJ2-3, the V gene TRBV10-3; 15 nucleotides match TRBD2. V was clipped by 11 bases and J by 0 bases; unmatched bases: 9. Germline loops: CDR1 ENHRY, CDR2 SYGVKD. The CDR3 runs to 17 residues. In DNA, the CDR3 is TGTGCCGCCGCGGGGACTAGCGGGGGGACTAGCACAGATACGCAGTATTTT. Its protein product is CAAAGTSGGTSTDTQYF.

The chain combines TRBV19 with TRBJ1-2; no firm D call. CDR3 length equals 14 residues. Germline V CDR1 and CDR2: LNHDA, SQIVND (reference sequence). The germline V and J ends were trimmed by 0 bases and 3 bases, with 8 bases remaining between them. The CDR3 is CASSIDREDYGYTF. CDR3 sequence (DNA): TGTGCCAGTAGTATAGATCGCGAAGACTATGGCTACACCTTC.

The chain carries TRBV30 and TRBJ1-1, with TRBD1 matching 8 bases. From germline, CDR1 is GTSNPN and CDR2 SVGIG (reference sequence). CDR3 size: 14 residues. V lost 7 bases and J lost 1; bases outside the gene matches: 8. CDR3 DNA sequence: TGTGCCTCGAGGGACAGGCGGGGGAACACTGAAGCTTTCTTT. Its protein is CASRDRRGNTEAFF.

This clone was seen once. The V and J genes are TRBV25-1 and TRBJ2-1, with TRBD2 identical over 7 bases. The V gene's germline CDR1 is MGHDK and CDR2 SYGVNS. The CDR3 spans 18 residues. J gave up 2 bases and V 1 base, and 11 bases lay outside the gene matches. CDR3 nucleotides: TGTGCCAGCAGTGAATCCCCATTATGGGGGGGGGCCTACAATGAGCAGTTCTTC. Encoded protein: CASSESPLWGGAYNEQFF.

This clone was picked up a small number of times. The chain employs TRBV25-1 and TRBJ1-5; D unclear. CDR1 MGHDK and CDR2 SYGVNS come from the germline V gene. V lost 1 base, J lost 1 base, and 5 bases lay in between. The CDR3 consists of 14 residues. The CDR3 reads CASSELGSNQPQHF. The CDR3 DNA sequence: TGTGCCAGCAGTGAATTAGGCAGCAATCAGCCCCAGCATTTT.

The chain carries TRBV6-6 and TRBJ1-1; possible D gene TRBD1, 5 bases. This CDR3 region has 12 residues. The V end was cut by 10 bases, the J end by 4 bases, with 13 bases between. The germline V gene encodes CDR1 MNHNY and CDR2 SVGAGI (reference sequence). The CDR3 nucleotides are TGTGCCACATGGAGGGGTGGCACTGAAGCTTTCTTT. This translates into CATWRGGTEAFF.

The chain is built from TRBV28 and TRBJ1-1, with D maybe TRBD1 (5 bases). V was cut by 11 bases and J by 6 bases, with 13 bases left in between. In germline, CDR1 is MDHEN, CDR2 SYDVKM. This CDR3 contains 11 residues. This CDR3 reads CAGQRGAEAFF. CDR3 in DNA: TGTGCCGGACAAAGGGGAGCTGAAGCTTTCTTT.

The chain couples TRBV7-9 to TRBJ1-1; D unresolved. Between the trimmed V and J ends, which lost 5 bases and 2 bases, there was a span of 9 bases. The CDR3 has 13 amino acids. In germline, CDR1 is SEHNR, CDR2 FQNEAQ (reference sequence). The CDR3 is CASSPAQNTEAFF. The CDR3 bases are TGTGCCAGCAGCCCCGCGCAAAACACTGAAGCTTTCTTT.

The chain has TRBV13 and TRBJ2-2; D may match TRBD1 or TRBD2 (5 bases each). Looked up from germline, CDR1 is PRHDT and CDR2 is FYEKMQ (reference sequence). V was clipped by 5 bases and J by 3 bases, with 13 bases between them. The CDR3 runs 15 residues. The CDR3 loop is CASSPQTGHTGELFF. CDR3 coding DNA: TGTGCCAGCAGCCCCCAAACGGGACACACCGGGGAGCTGTTTTTT.

This chain joins TRBV15 and TRBJ2-3; D is unclear. This CDR3 spans 16 amino acids. CDR1 and CDR2 (germline): LNHNV, YYDKDF (reference sequence). V was pared by 5 bases and J by 4 bases, with 19 bases between. The CDR3 spells CATSRRLLISPDTQYF. The CDR3 DNA is TGTGCCACCAGCCGTAGACTCCTCATATCCCCAGATACGCAGTATTTT.

This rearrangement joins TRBV9 to TRBJ2-7; no clear D gene. Per germline, CDR1 SGDLS and CDR2 YYNGEE. Trimming shortened V by 3 bases and J by 2 bases, and 6 bases separated the two germline ends. The CDR3 is made up of 12 amino acids. The chain's CDR3 is CASSAGPYEQYF. In DNA form, the CDR3 reads TGTGCCAGCAGCGCCGGACCCTACGAGCAGTACTTC.

The genes are TRBV19 and TRBJ1-1; 8 nucleotides line up with TRBD1. Germline V lookup: CDR1 LNHDA, CDR2 SQIVND (reference sequence). V dropped 3 bases and J dropped 5; count of bases not matched to a gene: 8. This CDR3 spans 15 amino acids. The CDR3 protein is CASSITQGAGTEAFF. Here the CDR3 DNA reads TGTGCCAGTAGTATCACGCAGGGGGCCGGTACTGAAGCTTTCTTT.

This chain uses TRBV10-3 with TRBJ1-6; D possibly corresponds to TRBD1 (5 bases). Germline CDR1 and CDR2: ENHRY and SYGVKD. The length of the CDR3 is 14 residues. V was shortened by 2 bases and J by 9 bases, with 11 bases between the two germline ends. CDR3 nucleotide sequence: TGTGCCATCAGTGAGGGACGTGGGGGTTCACCCCTCCACTTT. Translation: CAISEGRGGSPLHF.

The chain employs TRBV28 and TRBJ1-1; D unresolved. The germline V and J ends were trimmed by 2 bases and 1 base, with 14 bases remaining between them. This CDR3 comprises 16 residues. CDR1 is MDHEN and CDR2 is SYDVKM in the germline V gene. CDR3 region: CASSLTEQAQNTEAFF. The CDR3 DNA sequence: TGTGCCAGCAGTTTAACGGAGCAGGCCCAGAACACTGAAGCTTTCTTT.

The rearrangement joins TRBV19 to TRBJ2-7; D is ambiguous. CDR1 and CDR2 from the germline V gene are LNHDA and SQIVND (reference sequence). V lost 3 bases and J 4 bases, leaving 7 bases between the germline ends. The CDR3 extends over 12 amino acids. The CDR3 nucleotides read TGTGCCAGTAGTATTCTGGGTTACGAGCAGTACTTC. This codes for CASSILGYEQYF.

This clone was found a few times. The chain employs TRBV5-1 and TRBJ2-7; TRBD1 matches at 8 bases. Germline V CDR1 and CDR2: SGHRS, YFSETQ. The CDR3 consists of 15 residues. Unmatched junction bases numbered 4, after V lost 2 bases and J lost 0 bases. The CDR3 spells CASSFRTGSSYEQYF. The CDR3 bases are TGCGCCAGCAGCTTCCGGACAGGGAGCTCCTACGAGCAGTACTTC. Full variable domain (outside the CDR3, taken from reference TRBV5-1 and TRBJ2-7): KAGVTQTPRYLIKTRGQQVTLSCSPISGHRSVSWYQQTPGQGLQFLFEYFSETQRNKGNFPGRFSGRQFSNSRSEMNVSTLELGDSALYLCASSFRTGSSYEQYFGPGTRLTVT.

The rearrangement joins TRBV19 to TRBJ1-2; possible D gene TRBD1, 6 bases. This CDR3 has 16 amino acids. The V gene's germline CDR1 is LNHDA and CDR2 SQIVND (reference sequence). The germline V and J ends were trimmed by 4 bases and 2 bases, with 17 bases remaining between them. CDR3 amino acids: CASSSRGGAKNYGYTF. The CDR3 DNA is TGTGCCAGTAGTAGCCGTGGGGGGGCAAAGAACTATGGCTACACCTTC.

The V and J genes are TRBV28 and TRBJ1-5; TRBD1 might be the D (6 bases). V was shortened by 5 bases and J by 0 bases, with 23 bases between the two germline ends. Germline assignment: CDR1 MDHEN and CDR2 SYDVKM. The CDR3 totals 19 residues. CDR3 protein: CASSISNGGSPYSNQPQHF. CDR3 nucleotide sequence: TGTGCCAGCAGTATATCCAACGGGGGCTCCCCCTATAGCAATCAGCCCCAGCATTTT.

The V and J genes are TRBV6-5 and TRBJ1-3, with 9 bases fitting TRBD1. This CDR3 has 15 residues. Unmatched junction bases numbered 7, after V lost 3 bases and J lost 7 bases. CDR1 and CDR2 from the germline V gene are MNHEY and SVGAGI. The CDR3, as DNA: TGTGCCAGCAGTTATGGGACAGGGAGCGGGAACACCATATATTTT. Its protein product is CASSYGTGSGNTIYF.

The chain couples TRBV6-5 to TRBJ1-3; no reliable D call. Germline loops: CDR1 MNHEY, CDR2 SVGAGI. The V end lost 0 bases, the J end lost 0 bases, and 9 bases lay between the germline ends. CDR3 length equals 16 residues. CDR3 DNA: TGTGCCAGCAGTTACTCTCGACGCCACTCTGGAAACACCATATATTTT. This codes for CASSYSRRHSGNTIYF.

This clone was found once. The rearrangement uses TRBV15 and TRBJ2-1, with D maybe TRBD1 (5 bases). The germline gives CDR1 LNHNV, CDR2 YYDKDF (reference sequence). With 5 bases removed from V and 6 bases from J, the gap between germline ends came to 8 bases. The CDR3 runs 12 residues. CDR3 sequence (DNA): TGTGCCACCAGCTATACAGGCAATGAGCAGTTCTTC. Translation gives CATSYTGNEQFF.

The V call is TRBV6-5, the J call TRBJ1-5; TRBD1 might be the D (6 bases). The CDR3 is made up of 15 amino acids. Germline-derived CDR1 and CDR2 are MNHEY and SVGAGI. Trimming shortened V by 0 bases and J by 3 bases, and 9 bases separated the two germline ends. The CDR3 coding sequence is TGTGCCAGCAGTTACTCCGGGACAAACAATCAGCCCCAGCATTTT. It translates to CASSYSGTNNQPQHF.

This clone showed up just a few times. V is TRBV7-6 and J is TRBJ2-7; D is undetermined. The germline gives CDR1 SGHVS, CDR2 FNYEAQ. Trimming pared 6 bases from V and 4 bases from J, leaving 10 bases between. CDR3 length equals 12 residues. CDR3 in DNA: TGTGCCAGCAGTTCTTACTCTTACGAGCAGTACTTC. Protein product: CASSSYSYEQYF. The complete variable domain, with remaining parts taken from reference TRBV7-6 and TRBJ2-7, reads GAGVSQSPRYKVTKRGQDVALRCDPISGHVSLYWYRQALGQGPEFLTYFNYEAQQDKSGLPNDRFSAERPEGSISTLTIQRTEQRDSAMYRCASSSYSYEQYFGPGTRLTVT.

This rearrangement joins TRBV7-9 to TRBJ2-7, with a weak D call TRBD2 (7 bases). This CDR3 comprises 15 residues. Germline V gene sequence: CDR1 SEHNR, CDR2 FQNEAQ (reference sequence). V shed 1 base and J shed 6 bases, with 16 bases lying between them. CDR3 residues: CASSLVGGASGEQYF. In nucleotides, the CDR3 is TGTGCCAGCAGCTTAGTGGGGGGGGCGTCCGGCGAGCAGTACTTC.

This chain uses TRBV6-1 with TRBJ2-1, with D possibly TRBD2 on 6 matching bases. Germline CDR1 and CDR2: MNHNS and SASEGT. This CDR3 spans 14 amino acids. Trimming took 7 bases from V and 0 from J, leaving 10 bases between them. CDR3 bases: TGTGCCAGCAACGGAGGGAGCTCCTACAATGAGCAGTTCTTC. It encodes CASNGGSSYNEQFF.

The chain links TRBV30 to TRBJ1-1; 7 nucleotides agree with TRBD1. CDR3 length equals 15 residues. CDR1 is GTSNPN, CDR2 SVGIG, per germline (reference sequence). J lost 0 bases, V lost 2 bases, and 6 bases had no gene match. The CDR3 region is CAWSFGQAMNTEAFF. The CDR3 DNA reads TGTGCCTGGAGTTTCGGACAGGCGATGAACACTGAAGCTTTCTTT.

The rearrangement joins TRBV4-3 to TRBJ2-2, with 8 bases lining up with TRBD1. V shed 6 bases and J 4 bases; nucleotides not matched to a gene: 13. Germline V gene data show CDR1 as LGHNA and CDR2 as YSLEER. The CDR3 spans 17 residues. The CDR3 DNA sequence: TGCGCCAGCAGTTTAATTCAGGGGGCCGGGGCCACCGGGGAGCTGTTTTTT. As protein: CASSLIQGAGATGELFF.